A selection of T cell receptor beta chains follows, all from one sample in a study of T cell changes during pregnancy in multiple sclerosis. Repertoires were generated with immunoSEQ multiplex PCR, while TCRdb's copy carries only in-frame clones and drops some. The table lists fewer than 50,000 clones, approximately 91% of them singletons. Sample: CD4+ T cells from peripheral blood mononuclear cells, taken in the first trimester of pregnancy. The receptors were sampled from a female donor with multiple sclerosis, enrolled in a pregnancy study. The CDR3 runs from the conserved cysteine through the conserved F or W. The D gene is left open where the match is weak. A row's size may be missing; if present it is once, few, many or a size class.

CDR3: CASSLDRGHDGYTF
DNA: TGTGCCAGCAGCTTAGACAGGGGGCACGATGGCTACACCTTC
V: TRBV7-9
size: -
D: TRBD1
J: TRBJ1-2

CDR3: CASSFRGRESAGELFF
DNA: TGTGCCAGCAGTTTCCGGGGAAGGGAGAGTGCCGGGGAGCTGTTTTTT
V: TRBV27
size: -
D: -
J: TRBJ2-2

CDR3: CASSTAAGTEAFF
DNA: TGCGCCAGCAGCACCGCCGCAGGCACTGAAGCTTTCTTT
V: TRBV5-1
size: once
D: -
J: TRBJ1-1

CDR3: CASRAAGASEQFF
DNA: TGTGCCAGCAGGGCGGCGGGGGCTAGTGAGCAGTTCTTC
V: TRBV6-4
size: once
D: -
J: TRBJ2-1

CDR3: CASKPRSVLAGDSYEQYF
DNA: TGTGCCAGCAAACCGAGATCGGTCCTAGCGGGAGACTCCTACGAGCAGTACTTC
V: TRBV2
size: -
D: TRBD2
J: TRBJ2-7

CDR3: CASSLETGSTEAFF
DNA: TGTGCCAGCAGCTTGGAGACGGGGAGCACTGAAGCTTTCTTT
V: TRBV11-3
size: once
D: -
J: TRBJ1-1

CDR3: CASANPGLAGYEQYF
DNA: TGTGCCAGTGCGAATCCGGGACTAGCGGGCTACGAGCAGTACTTC
V: TRBV19
size: -
D: TRBD2
J: TRBJ2-7

CDR3: CASSLDGSRTEAFF
DNA: TGTGCCAGCAGCTTAGACGGGAGTAGGACTGAAGCTTTCTTT
V: TRBV7-9
size: -
D: -
J: TRBJ1-1

CDR3: CASSLTGQSYEQYF
DNA: TGCGCCAGCAGCTTGACAGGGCAGTCCTACGAGCAGTACTTC
V: TRBV5-1
size: -
D: -
J: TRBJ2-7

CDR3: CASSPWAGLITKQPQHF
DNA: TGCGCCAGCAGCCCATGGGCGGGGTTGATTACTAAGCAGCCCCAGCATTTT
V: TRBV4-1
size: few
D: -
J: TRBJ1-5

CDR3: CASKSSRGTFPREAFF
DNA: TGTGCCAGTAAATCGTCCCGGGGGACCTTCCCCAGGGAAGCTTTCTTT
V: TRBV19
size: -
D: -
J: TRBJ1-1

CDR3: CASRNKFQETQYF
DNA: TGTGCCAGCAGAAACAAGTTCCAAGAGACCCAGTACTTC
V: TRBV28
size: -
D: -
J: TRBJ2-5